Listed here are 28 T cell receptor beta chains from one sample, sequenced in a study of T cell repertoires in cytomegalovirus infection. TCRdb re-derived calls from the reads in MiXCR, one entry per CDR3 protein. The sample includes hundreds of thousands of distinct CDR3 sequences, roughly a third of them seen just once. No antigen has been assigned to these receptors. The specimen was cultured PBMCs, collected from culture after CMV antigen stimulation. The receptors shown here come from a human donor in good health (CMV status not recorded). Some clones in this sample may be carry-over from other donors' samples.

CDR3 nucleotide sequence: TGCAGCGGAGCACACGGACGGACCGGTGAAAAACTGTTTTTT. Protein sequence: CSGAHGRTGEKLFF. This chain connects TRBV29-1 to TRBJ1-4; D gene uncertain. CDR1 is SQVTM and CDR2 is ANQGSEA in the germline V gene. The germline V and J ends were trimmed by 7 bases and 7 bases, with 19 bases remaining between them. This CDR3 comprises 14 residues.

The table lists this clonotype with many counts. CDR3 sequence (DNA): TGTGCCAGCAGCTTGGGAGTGGGGGCCGGGGTCTACGAGCAGTACTTC. As protein: CASSLGVGAGVYEQYF. The V call is TRBV7-8, the J call TRBJ2-7, with TRBD1 as a possible D gene (6 bases). This CDR3 is 16 amino acids long. The germline V and J ends were trimmed by 3 bases and 3 bases, with 18 bases remaining between them. Germline CDR1 is SGHVS and CDR2 is FQNEAQ.

In nucleotides, the CDR3 is TGTGCCAGCAGCCCGGCTAGCGGGGCCCGGGATACGCAGTATTTT. It translates to CASSPASGARDTQYF. This chain links TRBV5-4 with TRBJ2-3; 9 nucleotides line up with TRBD2. The germline gives CDR1 SGHNT, CDR2 YYREEE (reference sequence). V shed 4 bases, J shed 6 bases, and the junction held 9 bases outside the gene matches. This CDR3 is 15 amino acids long.

This clonotype was counted a few times. One end of the junction fails to match germline, which may point to a read error. The V and J genes are TRBV2 and TRBJ2-6, with D tentatively TRBD2 (5 bases). Germline CDR1 and CDR2: SNHLY and FYNNEI. The CDR3 is 12 amino acids. Here the CDR3 reads CASATRAHVLTF. Written as DNA, the CDR3 is TGTGCCAGCGCAACTAGGGCCCACGTCCTGACTTTC.

Only a few counts were recorded for this clonotype. Mismatch with germline at one junction end may stem from a read error. The chain joins TRBV7-8 to TRBJ2-1; D assignment may be TRBD1 or TRBD2 (5 bases each). The germline CDR1 and CDR2 sequences are SGHVS and FQNEAQ. The CDR3 is made up of 13 amino acids. CDR3 DNA sequence: TGTGCCAGCAGCTTAGCAGTCGGGGCTAGCACGCTCTTC. It is translated as CASSLAVGASTLF.

This chain joins TRBV20-1 and TRBJ2-7; no firm D call. Germline V CDR1 and CDR2: DFQATT, SNEGSKA (reference sequence). The V end was cut by 3 bases, the J end by 6 bases, with 12 bases between. CDR3 length equals 12 residues. The CDR3 region is CSARRDWPEQYF. Written as DNA, the CDR3 is TGCAGTGCTAGGAGAGATTGGCCCGAGCAGTACTTC.

The rearrangement uses TRBV7-6 and TRBJ2-5, with TRBD2 identical over 13 bases. Looked up from germline, CDR1 is SGHVS and CDR2 is FNYEAQ. The CDR3 loop spans 20 amino acids. The V gene end was trimmed by 5 bases and the J gene end by 2 bases; junction bases not matched to a gene: 17. The CDR3 region has the DNA TGTGCCAGCAGCCCAAGGACTAGCGGGAGAACTTATTATTTTCAAGAGACCCAGTACTTC. This codes for CASSPRTSGRTYYFQETQYF.

The chain carries TRBV2 and TRBJ2-1; 9 bases agree with TRBD2. This CDR3 is built from 16 residues. Germline CDR1 reads SNHLY; CDR2 reads FYNNEI. V shed 1 base and J 4 bases; nucleotides not matched to a gene: 5. The CDR3 region is CASSEVGAGGYNEQFF. For the CDR3, the DNA is TGTGCCAGCAGTGAAGTGGGGGCGGGAGGGTACAATGAGCAGTTCTTC.

CDR3 sequence: CASSYSRGGRHNEQFF. CDR3 coding DNA: TGTGCCAGCAGTTACTCGAGGGGGGGACGCCACAATGAGCAGTTCTTC. V and J are TRBV6-6 and TRBJ2-1; possibly TRBD2 for D (7 bases). The germline CDR1 and CDR2 sequences are MNHNY and SVGAGI (reference sequence). V was cut by 0 bases and J by 5 bases, with 14 bases left in between. The CDR3 runs 16 residues.

This clonotype has a handful of counts. This chain connects TRBV5-4 to TRBJ2-2; the D call may be TRBD1 or TRBD2 (5 bases each). V dropped 4 bases and J dropped 1 base, with 17 bases sitting between them. CDR3 length: 17 residues. The germline V gene encodes CDR1 SGHNT and CDR2 YYREEE (reference sequence). In nucleotides, the CDR3 is TGTGCCAGCAGCCCGGGACCATCCGGACAGAACACCGGGGAGCTGTTTTTT. This encodes CASSPGPSGQNTGELFF. Complete variable domain (other parts from reference TRBV5-4 and TRBJ2-2): ETGVTQSPTHLIKTRGQQVTLRCSSQSGHNTVSWYQQALGQGPQFIFQYYREEENGRGNFPPRFSGLQFPNYSSELNVNALELDDSALYLCASSPGPSGQNTGELFFGEGSRLTVL.

This sequence joins TRBV7-8 and TRBJ2-5, with D unresolved. Germline V gives CDR1 SGHVS, CDR2 FQNEAQ. V dropped 1 base and J dropped 5 bases, with 8 bases sitting between them. This CDR3 is 13 amino acids long. The DNA for the CDR3 is TGTGCCAGCAGCTTAGGGATTATGGAGACCCAGTACTTC. This codes for CASSLGIMETQYF.

The table lists this clonotype with a few counts. The V call is TRBV10-3, the J call TRBJ2-6; 9 nucleotides agree with TRBD1. The CDR3 has 15 residues. Looked up from germline, CDR1 is ENHRY and CDR2 is SYGVKD. With 10 bases clipped from V and 2 bases from J, the junction kept 6 bases outside the gene matches. This chain's CDR3 is CATRTGATGANVLTF. CDR3 in DNA: TGTGCCACCCGGACAGGGGCGACTGGGGCCAACGTCCTGACTTTC.

The chain is built from TRBV12-3 or TRBV12-4 and TRBJ1-4; D is possibly TRBD1 (6 bases). CDR3 length: 16 amino acids. The V gene lost 3 bases and the J gene lost 5 bases, with 16 bases spanning the gap. CDR3 sequence reads: CASSFQAGVGNEKLFF. The CDR3 bases are TGTGCCAGCAGTTTTCAGGCAGGGGTGGGGAATGAAAAACTGTTTTTT.

This clonotype was recorded at least ten times. The rearrangement links TRBV7-2 to TRBJ2-3, with D possibly TRBD2 on 6 matching bases. V shed 3 bases and J shed 6 bases, with 7 bases lying between them. CDR1 and CDR2 from the germline V gene are SGHTA and FQGNSA. The CDR3 has 12 amino acids. The CDR3 loop reads CASSFLADTQYF. In nucleotides, the CDR3 is TGTGCCAGCAGCTTTCTAGCGGATACGCAGTATTTT.

This sequence joins TRBV7-6 and TRBJ2-6; D is uncertain. The CDR3 loop spans 17 amino acids. Per the germline V gene, CDR1 is SGHVS and CDR2 is FNYEAQ. V lost 5 bases and J lost 0, with 14 bases in between. The CDR3 here is CASSQGSIFSGANVLTF. The CDR3 coding sequence is TGTGCCAGCAGCCAAGGATCAATCTTCTCTGGGGCCAACGTCCTGACTTTC.

In this sample, this clonotype turned up a few times. The chain's CDR3 is CASSLGIVGNQPQHF. DNA for the CDR3: TGTGCCAGCAGTTTAGGTATTGTAGGGAATCAGCCCCAGCATTTT. The rearrangement links TRBV28 to TRBJ1-5, with D unclear. Germline V gives CDR1 MDHEN, CDR2 SYDVKM. Trimming took off 2 bases at V and 4 bases at J, with 12 bases between the two ends. There are 15 residues in the CDR3.

For the CDR3, the DNA is TGTGCCAGTAGTATGGGCCGGGGGCATGGATCTGGAAACACCATATATTTT. Residues: CASSMGRGHGSGNTIYF. The V call is TRBV19, the J call TRBJ1-3; tentatively, D is TRBD1 (6 bases). The germline V and J ends were trimmed by 3 bases and 1 base, with 16 bases remaining between them. The CDR3 has 17 amino acids. Per the germline V gene, CDR1 is LNHDA and CDR2 is SQIVND (reference sequence).

The chain employs TRBV7-8 and TRBJ2-3; TRBD2 aligns across 8 bases. The length of the CDR3 is 15 residues. J was trimmed by 6 bases and V by 2 bases; bases with no gene match: 7. Germline V gene data show CDR1 as SGHVS and CDR2 as FQNEAQ. The DNA of the CDR3 is TGTGCCAGCAGCTTACGGAGCGGGAGAAACGATACGCAGTATTTT. As protein: CASSLRSGRNDTQYF.

This clonotype was recorded once. This sequence joins TRBV20-1 and TRBJ1-4; 8 bases align to TRBD1. There are 15 residues in the CDR3. Per germline, CDR1 DFQATT and CDR2 SNEGSKA (reference sequence). The J segment lost 10 bases and the V segment lost 2 bases, leaving 12 bases of the junction unmatched. The CDR3 region has the DNA TGCAGTGCTAGATTGGGACAGGCCCGGGTAGGAAAACTGTTTTTT. This gives the protein CSARLGQARVGKLFF.

This clonotype turned up a few times. The DNA of the CDR3 is TGTGCCAGCAGCGGCAGGGCGGACACTGAAGCTTTCTTT. It encodes CASSGRADTEAFF. The chain couples TRBV2 to TRBJ1-1; D is possibly TRBD1 (5 bases). V dropped 6 bases and J dropped 3 bases, with 11 bases sitting between them. The CDR3 has 13 amino acids. CDR1 SNHLY and CDR2 FYNNEI come from the germline V gene.

The chain combines TRBV2 with TRBJ1-5, with D perhaps matching TRBD1 (6 bases). V shed 2 bases and J shed 3 bases, with 11 bases lying between them. The CDR3 is 15 amino acids. From germline, CDR1 is SNHLY and CDR2 FYNNEI. CDR3 sequence reads: CASSESQGVNQPQHF. The DNA of the CDR3 is TGTGCCAGCAGTGAATCACAGGGAGTCAATCAGCCCCAGCATTTT.

This clonotype has a handful of counts. The chain uses TRBV20-1 and TRBJ2-7, with D perhaps assigned TRBD1 or TRBD2 (5 bases each). This CDR3 has 13 amino acids. Germline lookup yields CDR1 DFQATT and CDR2 SNEGSKA (reference sequence). Trimming cost V 5 bases and J 2 bases, with 13 bases left between them. CDR3 in amino acids: CSASIEGTYEQYF. The CDR3 nucleotides read TGCAGTGCTTCGATCGAGGGGACCTACGAGCAGTACTTC.

Here the CDR3 DNA reads TGTGCCAGCAGCCCAGGGTGGGGGCTTAATTCACCCCTCCACTTT. It translates to CASSPGWGLNSPLHF. The chain couples TRBV14 to TRBJ1-6; possibly TRBD1 for D (6 bases). Germline CDR1 reads SGHDN; CDR2 reads FVKESK. This CDR3 region has 15 residues. Trimming shortened V by 4 bases and J by 6 bases, and 13 bases separated the two germline ends. The whole variable domain, remainder taken from reference TRBV14 and TRBJ1-6, is EAGVTQFPSHSVIEKGQTVTLRCDPISGHDNLYWYRRVMGKEIKFLLHFVKESKQDESGMPNNRFLAERTGGTYSTLKVQPAELEDSGVYFCASSPGWGLNSPLHFGNGTRLTVT.

The V and J genes are TRBV5-4 and TRBJ2-3; 9 bases are a match to TRBD2. In germline, CDR1 is SGHNT, CDR2 YYREEE (reference sequence). V gave up 7 bases and J gave up 7 bases; unmatched junction bases: 10. This CDR3 has 14 residues. The CDR3 loop is CASRVAGARNTQYF. CDR3 in DNA: TGTGCCAGCCGGGTAGCGGGGGCTAGAAATACGCAGTATTTT. The full variable domain, its missing parts supplied by reference TRBV5-4 and TRBJ2-3, is ETGVTQSPTHLIKTRGQQVTLRCSSQSGHNTVSWYQQALGQGPQFIFQYYREEENGRGNFPPRFSGLQFPNYSSELNVNALELDDSALYLCASRVAGARNTQYFGPGTRLTVL.

J is TRBJ2-7 and V is TRBV28; 12 nucleotides line up with TRBD2. This CDR3 is 16 amino acids long. Germline V lookup: CDR1 MDHEN, CDR2 SYDVKM. J gave up 7 bases and V 0 bases, and 7 bases lay outside the gene matches. The CDR3 sequence is CASSLWLAGGLWEQYF. CDR3 in DNA: TGTGCCAGCAGTTTATGGCTAGCGGGGGGGCTGTGGGAGCAGTACTTC.

In its sample, this clonotype was seen a few times. V usage is TRBV19 and J usage is TRBJ2-1; D is ambiguous. Germline V CDR1 and CDR2: LNHDA, SQIVND (reference sequence). Between the trimmed V and J ends, which lost 0 bases and 10 bases, there was a span of 10 bases. The CDR3 consists of 13 residues. CDR3 nucleotide sequence: TGTGCCAGTAGTATAGATGTGTCCAACGAGCAGTTCTTC. This gives the protein CASSIDVSNEQFF.

The chain links TRBV7-9 to TRBJ2-3, with D perhaps matching TRBD2 (7 bases). Trimming shortened V by 0 bases and J by 14 bases, and 9 bases separated the two germline ends. Germline values: CDR1 SEHNR, CDR2 FQNEAQ (reference sequence). This CDR3 has 11 residues. Written as DNA, the CDR3 is TGTGCCAGCAGCTTAGCCGGGGGGCGGTATTTT. It translates to CASSLAGGRYF.

V is TRBV5-4 and J is TRBJ2-3; 9 bases line up with TRBD2. CDR3 length equals 11 residues. V lost 4 bases to trimming and J lost 12 bases; unmatched junction nucleotides: 3. The germline gives CDR1 SGHNT, CDR2 YYREEE (reference sequence). CDR3: CASSRLAEQYF. CDR3 DNA: TGTGCCAGCAGCCGACTAGCGGAACAGTATTTT.